The clone carrying this TCR beta chain was found many times. The CDR3 spans 15 residues. Looked up from germline, CDR1 is MNHEY and CDR2 is SMNVEV (reference sequence). Trimming removed 3 bases from V and 1 base from J, with 10 bases in between. Time point reported: sample taken at primary tumor resection. The study sequenced unsorted whole RNA from tumor, nontumor lung or frozen PBMC. TCRdb independently ran MiXCR on the 5' RACE reads; one entry per CDR3 protein. The table lists about 36,000 distinct CDR3 sequences, around 5% of them singletons. The record originates from a study of spatial heterogeneity in lung cancer.

The chain couples TRBV27 to TRBJ1-5, with D possibly TRBD1 on 6 matching bases. The origin of this receptor is a female donor with early-stage non-small cell lung cancer. The material sequenced was PBMCs, taken at surgery. CDR3 coding DNA: TGTGCCAGCAGTTTCACAGGGCTGAGCAATCAGCCCCAGCATTTT. Encoded protein: CASSFTGLSNQPQHF.